This is a list of T cell receptor beta chains from one sample in a study of OX40 agonist ivuxolimab in advanced cancers. The data were produced by immunoSEQ multiplex PCR, yet TCRdb's version contains in-frame clones alone and is incomplete. Of about 75,000 clones listed, around 83% were seen once; the top ten hold nearly 8%. The starting material was CD4+ or CD8+ T cells sorted from blood, obtained in a trial of the OX40 agonist ivuxolimab. The receptors originated from an adult with an advanced solid tumor such as melanoma, head and neck, liver or kidney cancer. Each CDR3 is given with its conserved first and last residue. A D gene is named only where the DNA matches it firmly. The size field is filled for only some rows; it gives once, few, many or a size class.

v_call	d_call	j_call	clone_size	cdr3_aa	cdr3_nt
TRBV5-4	.	TRBJ2-5	.	CASSLRRVYQETQYF	TGTGCCAGCAGCTTGAGGAGGGTGTACCAAGAGACCCAGTACTTC
TRBV6-6	.	TRBJ1-1	.	CASSYSGSMNTEAFF	TGTGCCAGCAGTTACTCGGGATCCATGAACACTGAAGCTTTCTTT
TRBV15	.	TRBJ1-4	.	CATSRGQDFNEKLFF	TGTGCCACCAGCAGAGGTCAGGACTTTAATGAAAAACTGTTTTTT
TRBV18	.	TRBJ2-3	.	CASSPGQYTDTQYF	TGTGCCAGCTCACCAGGACAGTACACAGATACGCAGTATTTT
TRBV2	.	TRBJ2-6	.	CASMVDLPGANVLTF	TGTGCCAGCATGGTGGACCTCCCTGGGGCCAACGTCCTGACTTTC
TRBV7-8	TRBD1	TRBJ2-4	.	CASSLETGGPKLAKNIQYF	TGTGCCAGCAGCTTAGAGACAGGGGGCCCCAAATTAGCCAAAAACATTCAGTACTTC
TRBV2	.	TRBJ2-1	.	CASREGTEQFF	TGTGCCAGCAGGGAAGGGACCGAGCAGTTCTTC
TRBV10-3	TRBD1	TRBJ1-1	once	CAISERQGGSGAEAFF	TGTGCCATCAGTGAGAGACAGGGAGGGAGCGGCGCTGAAGCTTTCTTT
TRBV30	.	TRBJ1-4	once	CAWRPQSDGEKLFF	TGTGCCTGGAGACCCCAGAGTGATGGCGAAAAACTGTTTTTT
TRBV7-3	.	TRBJ1-1	.	CASSLQSLNTEAFF	TGTGCCAGCAGCCTTCAGAGTCTGAACACTGAAGCTTTCTTT
TRBV7-2	.	TRBJ2-5	.	CASSVGGQETQYF	TGTGCCAGCAGCGTAGGGGGGCAAGAGACCCAGTACTTC
TRBV9	.	TRBJ2-1	.	CASSAGGSGNYNEQFF	TGTGCCAGCAGCGCAGGGGGGAGCGGAAACTACAATGAGCAGTTCTTC
TRBV5-5	.	TRBJ1-1	.	CASRLGQGLGAFF	TGTGCCAGCAGATTGGGGCAGGGGCTTGGGGCTTTCTTT
TRBV28	TRBD1	TRBJ1-2	.	CASSSRQGVRYGYTF	TGTGCCAGCAGTTCTCGACAGGGCGTGCGCTATGGCTACACCTTC
TRBV7-3	.	TRBJ2-3	.	CASSPNRGPAPNTDTQYF	TGTGCCAGCAGCCCCAATCGTGGACCCGCTCCAAACACAGATACGCAGTATTTT
TRBV7-2	.	TRBJ2-4	.	CASTSRRGGNIQYF	TGTGCCAGCACCTCACGTAGGGGCGGGAACATTCAGTACTTC
TRBV28	.	TRBJ1-2	.	CASSGVYGYTF	TGTGCCAGCAGCGGGGTCTATGGCTACACCTTC
TRBV7-3	TRBD2	TRBJ2-1	.	CASSLTAGLAGGPHLGEQFF	TGTGCCAGCAGCTTAACGGCTGGGCTAGCGGGAGGGCCACACCTCGGGGAGCAGTTCTTC
TRBV4-1	TRBD2	TRBJ2-3	.	CASSQGAGGRVTDTQYF	TGCGCCAGCAGCCAAGGGGCCGGAGGGAGGGTGACAGATACGCAGTATTTT
TRBV15	.	TRBJ1-3	.	CATSRSGQGNTIYF	TGTGCCACCAGCAGAAGCGGGCAAGGAAACACCATATATTTT
TRBV11-2	TRBD2	TRBJ2-7	.	CASRPTPGTSGRDEQYF	TGTGCCAGCAGACCGACACCCGGGACTAGCGGGAGGGACGAGCAGTACTTC
TRBV30	.	TRBJ1-2	once	CAMARGPNYGYTF	TGTGCCATGGCCCGGGGACCTAACTATGGCTACACCTTC
TRBV15	.	TRBJ2-7	.	CATSPKRGVSEQYF	TGTGCCACCAGCCCCAAGAGGGGGGTTAGCGAGCAGTACTTC
TRBV5-4	.	TRBJ1-2	.	CASSFLQDYGYTF	TGTGCCAGCAGCTTTTTACAGGACTATGGCTACACCTTC
TRBV30	.	TRBJ2-2	.	CAWTKIDRPGELFF	TGTGCCTGGACCAAAATCGACAGACCCGGGGAGCTGTTTTTT
TRBV6-1	TRBD2	TRBJ2-1	.	CASSPLAGAHNEQFF	TGTGCCAGCAGTCCCCTAGCGGGGGCCCACAATGAGCAGTTCTTC
TRBV28	TRBD1	TRBJ2-7	.	CASTRRRDRTNEQYF	TGTGCCAGCACCCGAAGGAGGGACAGGACTAACGAGCAGTACTTC
TRBV7-8	.	TRBJ2-1	few	CASNKGGYNEQFF	TGTGCCAGCAATAAGGGAGGCTACAATGAGCAGTTCTTC
TRBV7-6	.	TRBJ2-5	once	CASSPLIKATQYF	TGTGCCAGCAGCCCACTTATCAAGGCGACCCAGTACTTC
TRBV10-3	TRBD2	TRBJ2-2	few	CAIKGLADTGELFF	TGTGCCATCAAGGGACTAGCGGATACCGGGGAGCTGTTTTTT
TRBV10-1	TRBD1	TRBJ2-1	.	CASPGTDNNEQFF	TGCGCCAGCCCCGGGACAGATAACAATGAGCAGTTCTTC
TRBV19	.	TRBJ2-3	.	CASSIDRGKSTDTQYF	TGTGCCAGTAGTATAGATCGGGGGAAGAGCACAGATACGCAGTATTTT
TRBV25-1	.	TRBJ1-6	.	CASSEYLGDSPLHF	TGTGCCAGCAGTGAATATTTAGGGGATTCACCCCTCCACTTT
TRBV7-9	TRBD1	TRBJ2-7	.	CASSFGTAYEQYF	TGTGCCAGCAGCTTCGGGACAGCCTACGAGCAGTACTTC
TRBV6-1	.	TRBJ2-5	.	CASSGPPGQFWETQYF	TGTGCCAGCAGTGGACCTCCGGGACAATTTTGGGAGACCCAGTACTTC
TRBV10-3	TRBD1	TRBJ1-1	.	CAISERTGGEGAEAFF	TGTGCCATCAGTGAAAGGACAGGGGGAGAAGGGGCTGAAGCTTTCTTT
TRBV7-2	.	TRBJ2-7	.	CASSLQRNEQYF	TGTGCCAGCAGCTTACAGAGGAACGAGCAGTACTTC
TRBV11-3	TRBD2	TRBJ2-1	.	CASSSGTSYLNEQFF	TGTGCCAGCAGCTCCGGGACTAGCTATCTCAATGAGCAGTTCTTC
TRBV15	.	TRBJ2-2	.	CATSRGGYTGELFF	TGTGCCACCAGCAGAGGGGGGTACACCGGGGAGCTGTTTTTT
TRBV18	TRBD2	TRBJ2-2	.	CASSPDGTSGTGELFF	TGTGCCAGCTCACCAGACGGGACTAGCGGAACCGGGGAGCTGTTTTTT
TRBV19	.	TRBJ2-7	.	CASSMGGSQGYYEQYF	TGTGCCAGTAGTATGGGTGGGTCCCAGGGATACTACGAGCAGTACTTC
TRBV10-1	TRBD1	TRBJ1-3	.	CASSPGTAKNTIYF	TGCGCCAGCAGTCCCGGGACAGCTAAAAACACCATATATTTT
TRBV2	.	TRBJ1-2	.	CASSENREVYYGYTF	TGTGCCAGCAGTGAGAACAGGGAAGTTTACTATGGCTACACCTTC
TRBV30	TRBD2	TRBJ2-1	once	CAWSVGGGGFGQFF	TGTGCCTGGAGTGTAGGTGGGGGGGGGTTTGGGCAGTTCTTC
TRBV7-2	TRBD1	TRBJ2-5	.	CASSLAGGYETQYF	TGTGCCAGCAGCTTAGCAGGGGGCTATGAGACCCAGTACTTC
TRBV6-5	.	TRBJ2-7	.	CASSYSTGRGTLQYF	TGTGCCAGCAGTTACTCGACCGGCAGGGGAACTCTGCAGTACTTC